These 26 T cell receptor beta chains came from one sample sequenced in a study of blood T cell repertoires in COVID-19. Some clones are missing from TCRdb's copy, which holds only in-frame ones; the method was immunoSEQ multiplex PCR. The repertoire consists of some 90,000 clones, with 81% occurring once and the leading ten covering nearly 4.5%. Sequenced material: peripheral blood. The origin of the receptors is a man aged 60 to 75 with acute or convalescent COVID-19.

This clone has only a few counts. V and J are TRBV7-2 and TRBJ1-6; the match to TRBD1 covers 10 bases. This CDR3 spans 17 amino acids. V was pared by 1 base and J by 1 base, with 1 base of the junction left unmatched. Per the germline V gene, CDR1 is SGHTA and CDR2 is FQGNSA. The CDR3 nucleotides are TGTGCCAGCAGCTTAGGGGACAGGGGTTCCTATAATTCACCCCTCCACTTT. This sequence encodes CASSLGDRGSYNSPLHF.

This clone was seen only once. CDR3 bases: TGTGCCAGCAGCGAACGGACAGGGCCTAGCACTGAAGCTTTCTTT. The encoded protein is CASSERTGPSTEAFF. The chain joins TRBV13 to TRBJ1-1; 8 bases map to TRBD1. V shed 5 bases and J 4 bases; nucleotides not matched to a gene: 9. The CDR3 is 15 amino acids. Germline V gene sequence: CDR1 PRHDT, CDR2 FYEKMQ (reference sequence).

The chain joins TRBV10-3 to TRBJ2-1, with TRBD2 matching over 9 bases. Germline loops: CDR1 ENHRY, CDR2 SYGVKD. The CDR3 is 15 residues long. The J segment lost 4 bases and the V segment lost 6 bases, leaving 7 bases of the junction unmatched. The CDR3 region is CAIRVAGVDYNEQFF. The CDR3 nucleotides are TGTGCCATCAGGGTAGCGGGAGTCGATTACAATGAGCAGTTCTTC.

CDR3 DNA sequence: TGTGCCAGTAGTAACCCGGGACAGGTGATAACCGGGGAGCTGTTTTTT. Translation gives CASSNPGQVITGELFF. The chain carries TRBV19 and TRBJ2-2; 8 bases are shared with TRBD1. Losses at the gene ends were 4 bases for V and 5 bases for J; bases not matched to a gene: 9. The CDR3 is made up of 16 amino acids. The V gene's germline CDR1 is LNHDA and CDR2 SQIVND (reference sequence). Drawing the rest from reference TRBV19 and TRBJ2-2, the complete variable domain is DGGITQSPKYLFRKEGQNVTLSCEQNLNHDAMYWYRQDPGQGLRLIYYSQIVNDFQKGDIAEGYSVSREKKESFPLTVTSAQKNPTAFYLCASSNPGQVITGELFFGEGSRLTVL.

The chain uses TRBV30 and TRBJ1-4; D is undetermined. The V end lost 2 bases, the J end lost 0 bases, and 7 bases lay between the germline ends. Germline V gene sequence: CDR1 GTSNPN, CDR2 SVGIG (reference sequence). This CDR3 spans 14 amino acids. Here the CDR3 reads CAWSISSTNEKLFF. CDR3 DNA sequence: TGTGCCTGGAGTATTTCTTCAACTAATGAAAAACTGTTTTTT.

The J gene is TRBJ2-3, the V gene TRBV7-2; D might be TRBD2 (5 bases). The CDR3 is 16 residues long. V was clipped by 4 bases and J by 3 bases, with 17 bases between them. Per the germline V gene, CDR1 is SGHTA and CDR2 is FQGNSA. The CDR3 spells CASSSRAGSGTDTQYF. The CDR3 region has the DNA TGTGCCAGCAGCTCACGTGCGGGTTCGGGAACAGATACGCAGTATTTT.

The CDR3 protein is CASSERLKGDYGYTF. In DNA, the CDR3 is TGTGCCAGCAGTGAAAGGCTTAAAGGGGACTATGGCTACACCTTC. J is TRBJ1-2 and V is TRBV2, with a tentative D call TRBD1 (5 bases). The V and J ends lost 2 bases and 3 bases respectively, with 13 bases between them. The CDR3 is 15 amino acids. CDR1 SNHLY and CDR2 FYNNEI come from the germline V gene.

The V call is TRBV7-8, the J call TRBJ2-1; 7 nucleotides align to TRBD2. The V segment lost 3 bases and the J segment 0 bases; nucleotides outside the gene matches: 8. CDR3 size: 17 residues. Germline CDR1 is SGHVS and CDR2 is FQNEAQ. The CDR3 coding sequence is TGTGCCAGCAGCTTTAGTCCCCGCGGGAGCTCCTACAATGAGCAGTTCTTC. It translates to CASSFSPRGSSYNEQFF.

This chain uses TRBV19 with TRBJ2-1; 15 positions agree with TRBD2. Germline V lookup: CDR1 LNHDA, CDR2 SQIVND (reference sequence). The CDR3 extends over 15 amino acids. The V gene end was trimmed by 3 bases and the J gene end by 8 bases; junction bases not matched to a gene: 2. The CDR3 DNA follows: TGTGCCAGTAGTATGGGACTAGCGGGAGGCTATGAGCAGTTCTTC. Its translation: CASSMGLAGGYEQFF. Supplemented by reference TRBV19 and TRBJ2-1, the full variable domain reads DGGITQSPKYLFRKEGQNVTLSCEQNLNHDAMYWYRQDPGQGLRLIYYSQIVNDFQKGDIAEGYSVSREKKESFPLTVTSAQKNPTAFYLCASSMGLAGGYEQFFGPGTRLTVL.

To note about this clone: At the DNA level, this CDR3 is encoded by other sequences in the same sample as well. The chain recombines TRBV6-5 with TRBJ2-3; 8 bases fit TRBD2. J gave up 0 bases and V 6 bases, and 2 bases lay outside the gene matches. The CDR3 is 14 amino acids. Germline values: CDR1 MNHEY, CDR2 SVGAGI. The CDR3 sequence is CASSRTSSTDTQYF. Here the CDR3 DNA reads TGTGCCAGCAGCAGGACTAGCAGCACAGATACGCAGTATTTT.

J is TRBJ2-1 and V is TRBV9, with TRBD1 matching 9 bases. V was pared by 3 bases and J by 6 bases, with 7 bases of the junction left unmatched. Germline CDR1 reads SGDLS; CDR2 reads YYNGEE. CDR3 length: 15 amino acids. Here the CDR3 reads CASSAAGQGINEQFF. CDR3 nucleotides: TGTGCCAGCAGCGCCGCGGGACAGGGAATCAATGAGCAGTTCTTC.

The V call is TRBV15, the J call TRBJ2-7; 9 bases align to TRBD2. Germline V gene data show CDR1 as LNHNV and CDR2 as YYDKDF (reference sequence). Unmatched junction bases numbered 20, after V lost 1 base and J lost 4 bases. The CDR3 contains 20 residues. The CDR3 coding sequence is TGTGCCACCAGCAGAGGAGGTTGGGGTAGCGGGAGATCGGGGAGGTACGAGCAGTACTTC. Translation: CATSRGGWGSGRSGRYEQYF.

The V and J genes are TRBV19 and TRBJ1-2; 8 nucleotides align to TRBD1. CDR1 and CDR2 from the germline V gene are LNHDA and SQIVND (reference sequence). CDR3 size: 12 residues. V lost 9 bases, J lost 4 bases, and 4 bases stayed unmatched. CDR3 in amino acids: CASRDRGYGYTF. The CDR3 DNA is TGTGCCAGCCGAGACAGGGGCTATGGCTACACCTTC.

This rearrangement joins TRBV19 to TRBJ2-2; the D gene is possibly TRBD2 (6 bases). Germline V lookup: CDR1 LNHDA, CDR2 SQIVND (reference sequence). V was clipped by 7 bases and J by 0 bases, with 15 bases between them. The CDR3 has 16 amino acids. CDR3 in DNA: TGTGCCAGTACGTTGGGGGGACGGGCGAACACCGGGGAGCTGTTTTTT. Translation: CASTLGGRANTGELFF.

The rearrangement joins TRBV7-2 to TRBJ2-7; D is uncertain. The V gene lost 0 bases and the J gene lost 4 bases, with 16 bases spanning the gap. This CDR3 is built from 16 residues. Germline CDR1 reads SGHTA; CDR2 reads FQGNSA. CDR3 coding DNA: TGTGCCAGCAGCTTAGCCACAACAATTAATAAGTACGAGCAGTACTTC. Its translation: CASSLATTINKYEQYF.

The rearrangement uses TRBV18 and TRBJ1-5; TRBD1 might be the D (6 bases). CDR3 length equals 14 residues. V was cut by 5 bases and J by 3 bases, with 11 bases left in between. Germline V lookup: CDR1 KGHSH, CDR2 LQKENI. The CDR3 DNA reads TGTGCCAGCTCATTAGGACAGACCAATCAGCCCCAGCATTTT. Translation: CASSLGQTNQPQHF.

A note on this clone: This sample also contains other DNA sequences that code for the same CDR3. The chain carries TRBV27 and TRBJ2-7; D is ambiguous. This CDR3 region has 12 residues. Trimming took 4 bases from V and 4 from J, leaving 8 bases between them. In germline, CDR1 is MNHEY, CDR2 SMNVEV (reference sequence). The CDR3 protein is CASSSRGYEQYF. The CDR3 nucleotides are TGTGCCAGCAGTTCACGCGGATACGAGCAGTACTTC.

On this clone: An end of the junction does not agree with germline; a read error may underlie this. The sample has other DNA sequences that encode this CDR3 too. This chain uses TRBV18 with TRBJ2-7, with D possibly TRBD2 on 6 matching bases. The CDR3 is 13 residues long. Germline V gives CDR1 KGHSH, CDR2 LQKENI. CDR3 sequence (DNA): TGTGCCAGCTCGCCACCGGGAGTGGGGGAGCAGTACTTC. Amino acids: CASSPPGVGEQYF.

CDR3 sequence: CASSVVTSGTNEQFF. Written as DNA, the CDR3 is TGTGCCAGCAGCGTAGTGACTAGCGGGACCAATGAGCAGTTCTTC. The rearrangement joins TRBV9 to TRBJ2-1; TRBD2 matches 11 bases. The CDR3 totals 15 residues. V gave up 0 bases and J gave up 6 bases; unmatched junction bases: 2. Germline CDR1 reads SGDLS; CDR2 reads YYNGEE.

The chain links TRBV5-1 to TRBJ1-2; D may be TRBD1 (6 bases). CDR1 is SGHRS and CDR2 is YFSETQ in the germline V gene. Trimming cost V 3 bases and J 3 bases, with 12 bases left between them. The CDR3 has 14 residues. The CDR3 is CASSWTAGDYGYTF. In nucleotides, the CDR3 is TGCGCCAGCAGCTGGACGGCAGGGGACTATGGCTACACCTTC.

The chain employs TRBV3-1 (or the pseudogene TRBV3-2) and TRBJ1-6; D call uncertain. Germline V CDR1 and CDR2: LGHDT, YNNKEL (reference sequence). Deletions cut 1 base from V and 6 bases from J, with 7 bases between. The CDR3 spans 14 residues. CDR3 region: CASSQGASNSPLHF. In DNA form, the CDR3 reads TGTGCCAGCAGCCAAGGAGCCTCTAATTCACCCCTCCACTTT.

The chain links TRBV28 to TRBJ2-1; TRBD2 agrees at 10 bases. CDR1 MDHEN and CDR2 SYDVKM come from the germline V gene. The ends lost 3 bases at V and 1 base at J; junction bases unmatched: 9. This CDR3 spans 18 amino acids. The CDR3 region is CASSFPGASGRSYNEQFF. CDR3 bases: TGTGCCAGCAGTTTCCCGGGGGCTAGCGGGAGATCCTACAATGAGCAGTTCTTC.

The genes are TRBV5-8 and TRBJ1-3, with D perhaps TRBD1 (5 bases). The V end lost 7 bases, the J end lost 0 bases, and 11 bases lay between the germline ends. The V gene's germline CDR1 is SGHTS and CDR2 YDEGEE. The CDR3 sequence is 14 residues long. CDR3 protein: CASGAGYSGNTIYF. CDR3 DNA: TGTGCCAGCGGGGCAGGGTACTCTGGAAACACCATATATTTT.

The chain is built from TRBV6-1 and TRBJ2-3, with TRBD2 identical over 9 bases. The ends lost 3 bases at V and 5 bases at J; junction bases unmatched: 6. Germline lookup yields CDR1 MNHNS and CDR2 SASEGT. CDR3 length: 15 amino acids. CDR3: CASSEGGRAGDTQYF. CDR3 nucleotides: TGTGCCAGCAGTGAGGGCGGGAGGGCCGGAGATACGCAGTATTTT.

The chain couples TRBV11-3 to TRBJ2-7, with unresolved D. Trimming took off 0 bases at V and 5 bases at J, with 5 bases between the two ends. The CDR3 has 12 amino acids. Germline CDR1 reads SGHNT; CDR2 reads YENEEA. The CDR3 loop is CASSLDGHEQYF. DNA for the CDR3: TGTGCCAGCAGCTTAGACGGTCACGAGCAGTACTTC.

The chain uses TRBV28 and TRBJ2-7; TRBD2 aligns across 10 bases. Per the germline V gene, CDR1 is MDHEN and CDR2 is SYDVKM. The CDR3 sequence is 16 residues long. Trimming at V came to 3 bases and at J to 2 bases, leaving 7 bases not matched to a gene. This CDR3 reads CASSFSLAGLTYEQYF. In DNA, the CDR3 is TGTGCCAGCAGTTTTTCACTAGCGGGACTTACCTACGAGCAGTACTTC.